Following are 24 T cell receptor beta chains from one sample sequenced in a study of cytomegalovirus exposure and HLA in healthy donors. Primers included in the PCR were 60 Vbeta and 13 Jbeta primers. Assay used: immunoSEQ multiplex PCR; TCRdb lists only in-frame clones, some missing. Among under 110,000 clones listed, 75% to 90% were seen once. The specimen was PBMCs. The receptors were gathered from a man younger than 40 in good health and CMV-seronegative.

This clone was counted a few times. V usage is TRBV6-1 and J usage is TRBJ1-1, with D perhaps TRBD1 (5 bases). The CDR3 covers 15 residues. The germline gives CDR1 MNHNS, CDR2 SASEGT. V was pared by 6 bases and J by 3 bases, with 17 bases between. The CDR3 here is CASSASRGGYTEAFF. The CDR3 region has the DNA TGTGCCAGCAGCGCCAGTCGGGGGGGGTACACTGAAGCTTTCTTT.

This sequence joins TRBV6-5 and TRBJ2-5, with 7 bases aligning to TRBD2. The germline gives CDR1 MNHEY, CDR2 SVGAGI. The CDR3 is 13 amino acids. The V and J ends lost 7 bases and 5 bases, in that order; junction bases with no gene match: 7. CDR3 protein: CASKFAGAETQYF. Here the CDR3 DNA reads TGTGCCAGCAAATTTGCGGGAGCGGAGACCCAGTACTTC.

The chain couples TRBV7-9 to TRBJ1-3; no firm D call. Looked up from germline, CDR1 is SEHNR and CDR2 is FQNEAQ (reference sequence). The CDR3 consists of 14 residues. V lost 5 bases and J lost 0, with 8 bases in between. CDR3 in DNA: TGTGCCAGCAGCCAGGTCGGCTCTGGAAACACCATATATTTT. Translating it yields CASSQVGSGNTIYF.

This rearrangement joins TRBV4-2 to TRBJ2-7; TRBD1 is a possible D gene (5 bases). The CDR3 spans 14 residues. Germline-derived CDR1 and CDR2 are LGHNA and YNFKEQ. The V end lost 4 bases, the J end lost 2 bases, and 12 bases lay between the germline ends. The CDR3 nucleotides read TGTGCCAGCAGCCGCCATCAGGGAACCTACGAGCAGTACTTC. The encoded protein is CASSRHQGTYEQYF.

This chain joins TRBV6-5 and TRBJ1-5, with a possible D match to TRBD1 (6 bases). The CDR3 covers 14 residues. Trimming took 7 bases from V and 9 from J, leaving 19 bases between them. Germline values: CDR1 MNHEY, CDR2 SVGAGI. The CDR3 bases are TGTGCCAGCACCCGATGGGCAGGGGAAGCGCCCCAGCATTTT. Translating gives CASTRWAGEAPQHF.

This clone was observed a single time. The chain has TRBV5-1 and TRBJ1-6; perhaps TRBD1 as D (5 bases). Germline V gives CDR1 SGHRS, CDR2 YFSETQ. The CDR3 covers 15 residues. Trimming left V 3 bases short and J 10 bases short, with 17 bases between. The DNA of the CDR3 is TGCGCCAGCAGCTCAAACGACAGACGTTCATCACCCCTCCACTTT. It codes for CASSSNDRRSSPLHF.

J is TRBJ2-2 and V is TRBV7-7; D is ambiguous. Trimming took off 3 bases at V and 1 base at J, with 6 bases between the two ends. The V gene's germline CDR1 is SSHAT and CDR2 FNYEAQ (reference sequence). The CDR3 is 14 amino acids. Here the CDR3 DNA reads TGTGCCAGCAGCTTTTCCGGGAACACCGGGGAGCTGTTTTTT. Amino acid sequence: CASSFSGNTGELFF.

This clone was seen a single time. This rearrangement joins TRBV30 to TRBJ2-7, with 13 bases matching TRBD2. This CDR3 has 14 amino acids. Germline CDR1 and CDR2: GTSNPN and SVGIG (reference sequence). V lost 8 bases and J lost 1; bases outside the gene matches: 5. The CDR3 region is CAGTSGNNSYEQYF. The CDR3 DNA sequence: TGTGCCGGGACTAGCGGGAACAATTCCTACGAGCAGTACTTC.

The CDR3 reads CASSQEGLVFKDEQYF. The CDR3 bases are TGTGCCAGCAGCCAAGAAGGACTAGTTTTCAAGGACGAGCAGTACTTC. The gene calls are TRBV4-2 and TRBJ2-7; 7 nucleotides agree with TRBD2. V dropped 0 bases and J dropped 5; count of bases not matched to a gene: 10. In germline, CDR1 is LGHNA, CDR2 YNFKEQ. The CDR3 consists of 16 residues.

The CDR3 is CASSPPGRGDYNEQFF. The CDR3 nucleotides are TGTGCCAGCTCACCACCGGGGCGGGGGGACTACAATGAGCAGTTCTTC. The genes are TRBV18 and TRBJ2-1; TRBD2 agrees at 8 bases. Germline V gene sequence: CDR1 KGHSH, CDR2 LQKENI. CDR3 size: 16 residues. V was pared by 0 bases and J by 3 bases, with 4 bases of the junction left unmatched.

The V gene is TRBV29-1, the J gene TRBJ2-7; TRBD2 matches at 8 bases. J lost 2 bases, V lost 3 bases, and 0 bases had no gene match. This CDR3 has 12 amino acids. Germline loops: CDR1 SQVTM, CDR2 ANQGSEA. Here the CDR3 DNA reads TGCAGCGTTGATAGCGGGGCCTACGAGCAGTACTTC. The encoded protein is CSVDSGAYEQYF.

As DNA, the CDR3 is TGTGCCAGCACACCCTCCGGGACTAGCGTGGAGACCCAGTACTTC. Protein: CASTPSGTSVETQYF. The gene calls are TRBV6-5 and TRBJ2-5, with 10 bases matching TRBD2. The CDR3 totals 15 residues. The V gene end was trimmed by 7 bases and the J gene end by 5 bases; junction bases not matched to a gene: 10. CDR1 is MNHEY, CDR2 SVGAGI, per germline.

A single count supports this clone. The V call is TRBV5-6, the J call TRBJ1-2; 9 bases align to TRBD1. J was trimmed by 9 bases and V by 1 base; bases with no gene match: 4. The CDR3 is made up of 13 amino acids. Germline V gene sequence: CDR1 SGHDT, CDR2 YYEEEE. DNA of the CDR3: TGTGCCAGCAGCTTGAACAGGGGGCGGAGCTACACCTTC. Its protein is CASSLNRGRSYTF.

The chain links TRBV29-1 to TRBJ1-3, with 7 bases matching TRBD1. The CDR3 is made up of 13 amino acids. The germline gives CDR1 SQVTM, CDR2 ANQGSEA. V dropped 2 bases and J dropped 6; count of bases not matched to a gene: 4. CDR3 bases: TGCAGCGTTGAATACACAGGGGAAAACACCATATATTTT. Its protein is CSVEYTGENTIYF.

The chain links TRBV30 to TRBJ1-3; D is unresolved. The CDR3 is 16 amino acids. Germline loops: CDR1 GTSNPN, CDR2 SVGIG (reference sequence). Between the trimmed V and J ends, which lost 4 bases and 0 bases, there was a span of 16 bases. In DNA form, the CDR3 reads TGTGCCTGGACCCTATGGGAGGCGGTCTCTGGAAACACCATATATTTT. Translated: CAWTLWEAVSGNTIYF. The full variable domain, in which reference TRBV30 and TRBJ1-3 provide the parts outside the CDR3, is SQTIHQWPATLVQPVGSPLSLECTVEGTSNPNLYWYRQAAGRGLQLLFYSVGIGQISSEVPQNLSASRPQDRQFILSSKKLLLSDSGFYLCAWTLWEAVSGNTIYFGEGSWLTVV.

The V gene is TRBV10-3, the J gene TRBJ2-1; tentative D call: TRBD1 (6 bases). The V gene's germline CDR1 is ENHRY and CDR2 SYGVKD. This CDR3 is 13 amino acids long. V gave up 6 bases and J gave up 5 bases, with 11 bases separating them. CDR3 DNA sequence: TGTGCCATCAGGCAGGGGCTGGACAATGAGCAGTTCTTC. It encodes CAIRQGLDNEQFF.

This clone was seen a single time. This sequence joins TRBV10-3 and TRBJ2-7; TRBD2 aligns across 9 bases. This CDR3 contains 13 residues. The junction had 4 bases not matched to a gene; V was cut back by 9 bases and J by 1 base. Per the germline V gene, CDR1 is ENHRY and CDR2 is SYGVKD. CDR3: CAIASGVSYEQYF. CDR3 nucleotide sequence: TGTGCCATAGCTAGCGGGGTATCCTACGAGCAGTACTTC.

V usage is TRBV28 and J usage is TRBJ2-1; the match to TRBD2 covers 9 bases. Trimming took 1 base from V and 5 from J; bases not matched to a gene: 3. Germline V gene sequence: CDR1 MDHEN, CDR2 SYDVKM. CDR3 length: 15 residues. The CDR3 is CASSLLRTSDNEQFF. In DNA, the CDR3 is TGTGCCAGCAGTTTATTGAGGACTAGCGACAATGAGCAGTTCTTC.

The chain combines TRBV27 with TRBJ2-7; 7 bases are a match to TRBD2. CDR3 length equals 14 residues. CDR1 and CDR2 from the germline V gene are MNHEY and SMNVEV (reference sequence). The V segment lost 6 bases and the J segment 0 bases; nucleotides outside the gene matches: 5. CDR3 nucleotides: TGTGCCAGCAGACGACTAGCTAGCTCCTACGAGCAGTACTTC. Translation: CASRRLASSYEQYF.

This sequence joins TRBV5-5 and TRBJ2-3, with TRBD2 matching over 8 bases. Per germline, CDR1 SGHKS and CDR2 YYEKEE (reference sequence). This CDR3 spans 14 amino acids. J was trimmed by 6 bases and V by 6 bases; bases with no gene match: 9. In DNA form, the CDR3 reads TGTGCCAGCATTCAAAGCGGGGGAAGGGATACGCAGTATTTT. Translation: CASIQSGGRDTQYF.

The genes are TRBV30 and TRBJ2-3; 16 bases agree with TRBD2. CDR3 length equals 18 residues. Trimming removed 5 bases from V and 2 bases from J; junction bases left unmatched: 10. In germline, CDR1 is GTSNPN, CDR2 SVGIG (reference sequence). The CDR3 spells CAWDLGTSGREDTDTQYF. The DNA for the CDR3 is TGTGCCTGGGACCTCGGGACTAGCGGGAGGGAAGACACAGATACGCAGTATTTT.

The chain links TRBV10-3 to TRBJ2-2, with 9 bases matching TRBD1. This CDR3 has 16 residues. The germline V gene encodes CDR1 ENHRY and CDR2 SYGVKD. The V gene end was trimmed by 4 bases and the J gene end by 3 bases; junction bases not matched to a gene: 6. The DNA for the CDR3 is TGTGCCATCAGTGTAAACCGGGACAGGGACACCGGGGAGCTGTTTTTT. Translation: CAISVNRDRDTGELFF.

J is TRBJ1-5 and V is TRBV5-6; 12 bases are a match to TRBD1. Trimming cost V 4 bases and J 7 bases; bases outside gene matches: 12. The germline gives CDR1 SGHDT, CDR2 YYEEEE. The CDR3 length is 17 residues. Written as DNA, the CDR3 is TGTGCCAGCAGCCGGGGACAGGGGGCGAGTGGCTGGCAGCCCCAGCATTTT. As protein: CASSRGQGASGWQPQHF.

The chain combines TRBV20-1 with TRBJ1-1; D gene ambiguous. CDR3 length: 11 residues. Germline V lookup: CDR1 DFQATT, CDR2 SNEGSKA (reference sequence). V lost 5 bases to trimming and J lost 5 bases, with 9 bases between them. The CDR3 DNA reads TGCAGTGCTTCAGTGTCGACTGAAGCTTTCTTT. Translating gives CSASVSTEAFF.